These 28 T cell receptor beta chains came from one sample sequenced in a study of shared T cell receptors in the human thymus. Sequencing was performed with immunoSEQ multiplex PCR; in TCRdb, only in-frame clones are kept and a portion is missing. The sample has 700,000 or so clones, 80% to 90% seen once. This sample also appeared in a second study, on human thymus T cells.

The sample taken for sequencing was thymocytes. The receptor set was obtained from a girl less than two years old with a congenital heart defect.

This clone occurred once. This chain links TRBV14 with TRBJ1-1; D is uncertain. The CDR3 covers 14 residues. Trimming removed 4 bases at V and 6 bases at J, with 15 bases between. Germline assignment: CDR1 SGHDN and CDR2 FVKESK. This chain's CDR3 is CASSRPESVSEAFF. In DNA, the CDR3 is TGTGCCAGCAGCCGCCCGGAGTCGGTTTCTGAAGCTTTCTTT. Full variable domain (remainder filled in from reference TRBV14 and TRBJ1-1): EAGVTQFPSHSVIEKGQTVTLRCDPISGHDNLYWYRRVMGKEIKFLLHFVKESKQDESGMPNNRFLAERTGGTYSTLKVQPAELEDSGVYFCASSRPESVSEAFFGQGTRLTVV.

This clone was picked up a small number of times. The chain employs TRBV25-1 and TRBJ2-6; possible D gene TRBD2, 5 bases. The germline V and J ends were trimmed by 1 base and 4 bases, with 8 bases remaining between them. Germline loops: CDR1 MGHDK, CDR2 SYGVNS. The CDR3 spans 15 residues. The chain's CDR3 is CASSESGCGANVLTF. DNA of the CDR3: TGTGCCAGCAGTGAATCGGGGTGCGGGGCCAACGTCCTGACTTTC. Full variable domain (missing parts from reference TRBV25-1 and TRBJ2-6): EADIYQTPRYLVIGTGKKITLECSQTMGHDKMYWYQQDPGMELHLIHYSYGVNSTEKGDLSSESTVSRIRTEHFPLTLESARPSHTSQYLCASSESGCGANVLTFGAGSRLTVL.

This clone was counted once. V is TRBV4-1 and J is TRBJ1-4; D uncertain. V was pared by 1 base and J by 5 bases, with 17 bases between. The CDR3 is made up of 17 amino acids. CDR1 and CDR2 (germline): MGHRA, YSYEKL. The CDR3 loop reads CASSQGGPYRKNEKLFF. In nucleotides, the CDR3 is TGCGCCAGCAGCCAAGGAGGGCCCTATAGAAAAAATGAAAAACTGTTTTTT.

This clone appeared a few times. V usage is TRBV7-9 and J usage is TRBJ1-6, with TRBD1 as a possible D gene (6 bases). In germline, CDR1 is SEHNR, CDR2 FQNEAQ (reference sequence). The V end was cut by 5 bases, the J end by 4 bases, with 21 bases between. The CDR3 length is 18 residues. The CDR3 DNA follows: TGTGCCAGCAGCCTCTCCCCGGGGGGGCAACCTTATAATTCACCCCTCCACTTT. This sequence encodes CASSLSPGGQPYNSPLHF.

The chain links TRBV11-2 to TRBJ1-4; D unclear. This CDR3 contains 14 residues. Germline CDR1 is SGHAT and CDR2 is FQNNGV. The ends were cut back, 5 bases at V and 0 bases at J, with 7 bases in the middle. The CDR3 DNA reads TGTGCCAGCAGCACACCAGCAACTAATGAAAAACTGTTTTTT. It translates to CASSTPATNEKLFF.

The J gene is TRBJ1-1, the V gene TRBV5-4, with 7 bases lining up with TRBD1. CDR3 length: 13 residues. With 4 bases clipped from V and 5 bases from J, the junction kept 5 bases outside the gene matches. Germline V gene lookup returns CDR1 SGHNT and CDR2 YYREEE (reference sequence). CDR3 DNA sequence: TGTGCCAGCAGCCCTACAGGGGCGACTGAAGCTTTCTTT. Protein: CASSPTGATEAFF.

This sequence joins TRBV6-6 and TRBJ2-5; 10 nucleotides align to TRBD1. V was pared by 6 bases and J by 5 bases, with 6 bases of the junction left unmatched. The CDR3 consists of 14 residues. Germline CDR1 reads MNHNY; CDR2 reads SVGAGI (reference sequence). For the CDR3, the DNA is TGTGCCAGCAGACAGACAGGGGGCAGGGAGACCCAGTACTTC. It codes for CASRQTGGRETQYF.

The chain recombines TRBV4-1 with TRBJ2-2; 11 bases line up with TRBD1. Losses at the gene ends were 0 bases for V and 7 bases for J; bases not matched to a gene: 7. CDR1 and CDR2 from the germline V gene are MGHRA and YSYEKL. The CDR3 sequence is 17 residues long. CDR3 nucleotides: TGCGCCAGCAGCCAAGATGTAGGACAGGGGGCAGTCGGGGAGCTGTTTTTT. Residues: CASSQDVGQGAVGELFF.

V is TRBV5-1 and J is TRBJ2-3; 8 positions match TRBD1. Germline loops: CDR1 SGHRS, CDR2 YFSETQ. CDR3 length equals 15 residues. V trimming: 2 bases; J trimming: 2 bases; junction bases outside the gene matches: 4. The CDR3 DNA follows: TGCGCCAGCAGCTTCGGGACAGGACCCACAGATACGCAGTATTTT. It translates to CASSFGTGPTDTQYF.

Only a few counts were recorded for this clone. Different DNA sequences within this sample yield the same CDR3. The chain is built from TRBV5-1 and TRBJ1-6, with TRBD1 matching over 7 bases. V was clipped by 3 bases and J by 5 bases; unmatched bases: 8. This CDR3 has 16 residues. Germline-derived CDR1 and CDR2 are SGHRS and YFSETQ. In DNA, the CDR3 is TGCGCCAGCAGCTCGGCGACAGGGCCGGATAATTCACCCCTCCACTTT. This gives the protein CASSSATGPDNSPLHF.

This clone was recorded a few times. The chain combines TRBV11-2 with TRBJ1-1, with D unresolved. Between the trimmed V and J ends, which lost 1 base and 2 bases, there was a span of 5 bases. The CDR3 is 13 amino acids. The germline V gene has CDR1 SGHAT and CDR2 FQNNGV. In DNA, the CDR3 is TGTGCCAGCAGCTTAGTCGTTAACACTGAAGCTTTCTTT. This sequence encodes CASSLVVNTEAFF.

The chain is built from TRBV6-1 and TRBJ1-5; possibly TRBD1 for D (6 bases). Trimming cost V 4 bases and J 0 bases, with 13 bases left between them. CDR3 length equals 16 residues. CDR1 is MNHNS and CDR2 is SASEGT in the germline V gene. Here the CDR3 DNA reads TGTGCCAGCAGTGCCAGGGGAACCTATAGCAATCAGCCCCAGCATTTT. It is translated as CASSARGTYSNQPQHF.

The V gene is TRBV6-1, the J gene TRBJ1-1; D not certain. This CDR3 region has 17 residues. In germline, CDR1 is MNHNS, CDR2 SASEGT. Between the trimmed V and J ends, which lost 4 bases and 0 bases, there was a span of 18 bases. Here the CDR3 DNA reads TGTGCCAGCAGTGCGGAGGCAGGCATAGGTATGAACACTGAAGCTTTCTTT. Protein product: CASSAEAGIGMNTEAFF.

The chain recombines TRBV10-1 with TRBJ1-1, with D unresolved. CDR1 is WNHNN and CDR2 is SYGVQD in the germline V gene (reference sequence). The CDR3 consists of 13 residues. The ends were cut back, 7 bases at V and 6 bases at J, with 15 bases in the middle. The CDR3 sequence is CASTPEAGSEAFF. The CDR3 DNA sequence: TGCGCCAGCACCCCGGAGGCGGGGTCTGAAGCTTTCTTT.

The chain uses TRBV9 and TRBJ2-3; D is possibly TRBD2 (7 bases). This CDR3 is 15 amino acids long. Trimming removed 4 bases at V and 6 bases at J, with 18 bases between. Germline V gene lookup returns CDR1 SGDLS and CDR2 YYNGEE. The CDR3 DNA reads TGTGCCAGCAGCCCAACCGGGGGGCCCCCGGATACGCAGTATTTT. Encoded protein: CASSPTGGPPDTQYF.

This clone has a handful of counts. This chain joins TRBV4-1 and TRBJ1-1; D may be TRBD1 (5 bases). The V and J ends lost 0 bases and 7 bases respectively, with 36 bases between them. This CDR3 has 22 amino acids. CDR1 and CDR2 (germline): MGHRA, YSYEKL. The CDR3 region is CASSQESGTRGGAGPSYSEAFF. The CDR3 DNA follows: TGCGCCAGCAGCCAAGAATCGGGTACCCGGGGCGGGGCAGGCCCCAGCTACAGTGAAGCTTTCTTT.

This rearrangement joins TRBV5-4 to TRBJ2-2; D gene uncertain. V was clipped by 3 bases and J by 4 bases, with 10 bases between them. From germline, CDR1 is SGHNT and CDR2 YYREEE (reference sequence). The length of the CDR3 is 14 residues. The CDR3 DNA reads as TGTGCCAGCAGCTCGGGTGCCGGCACCGGGGAGCTGTTTTTT. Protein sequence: CASSSGAGTGELFF.

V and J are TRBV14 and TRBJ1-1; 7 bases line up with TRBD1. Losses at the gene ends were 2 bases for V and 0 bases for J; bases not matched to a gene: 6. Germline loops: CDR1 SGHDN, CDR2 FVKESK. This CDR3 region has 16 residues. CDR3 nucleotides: TGTGCCAGCAGCCAAACTGAGGGACAGTTGAACACTGAAGCTTTCTTT. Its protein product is CASSQTEGQLNTEAFF.

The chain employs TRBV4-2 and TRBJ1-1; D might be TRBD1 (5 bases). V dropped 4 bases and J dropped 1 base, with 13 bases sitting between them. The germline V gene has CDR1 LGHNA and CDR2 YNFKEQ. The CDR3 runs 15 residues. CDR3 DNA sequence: TGTGCCAGCAGCCCGACTGGACATCGGAACACTGAAGCTTTCTTT. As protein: CASSPTGHRNTEAFF.

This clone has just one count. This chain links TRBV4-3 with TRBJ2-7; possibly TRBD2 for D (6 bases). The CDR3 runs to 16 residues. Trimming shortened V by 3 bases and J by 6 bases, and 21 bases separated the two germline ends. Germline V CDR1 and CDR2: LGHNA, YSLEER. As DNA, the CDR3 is TGCGCCAGCAGCCAGGAGGTCTCCGGGGGAGAGGGCGAGCAGTACTTC. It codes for CASSQEVSGGEGEQYF.

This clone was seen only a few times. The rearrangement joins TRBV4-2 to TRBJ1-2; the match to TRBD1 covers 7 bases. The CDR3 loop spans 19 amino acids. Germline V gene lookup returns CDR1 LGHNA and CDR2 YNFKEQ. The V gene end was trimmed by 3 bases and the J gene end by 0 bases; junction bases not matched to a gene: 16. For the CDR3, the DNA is TGTGCCAGCAGCCAGGGAGCAGGGACAGACCCGAAGGCTAACTATGGCTACACCTTC. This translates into CASSQGAGTDPKANYGYTF.

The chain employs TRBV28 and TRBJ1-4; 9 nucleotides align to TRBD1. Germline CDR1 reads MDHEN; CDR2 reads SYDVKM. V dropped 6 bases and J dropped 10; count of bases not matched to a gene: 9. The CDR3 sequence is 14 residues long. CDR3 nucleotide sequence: TGTGCCAGCAGCCCGGGACAGGGAGTTGTAAAACTGTTTTTT. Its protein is CASSPGQGVVKLFF.

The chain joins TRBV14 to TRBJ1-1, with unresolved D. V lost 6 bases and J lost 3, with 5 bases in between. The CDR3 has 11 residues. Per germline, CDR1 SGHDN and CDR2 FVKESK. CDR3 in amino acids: CASSSDTEAFF. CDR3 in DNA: TGTGCCAGCAGTAGTGACACTGAAGCTTTCTTT. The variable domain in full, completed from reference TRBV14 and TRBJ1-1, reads EAGVTQFPSHSVIEKGQTVTLRCDPISGHDNLYWYRRVMGKEIKFLLHFVKESKQDESGMPNNRFLAERTGGTYSTLKVQPAELEDSGVYFCASSSDTEAFFGQGTRLTVV.

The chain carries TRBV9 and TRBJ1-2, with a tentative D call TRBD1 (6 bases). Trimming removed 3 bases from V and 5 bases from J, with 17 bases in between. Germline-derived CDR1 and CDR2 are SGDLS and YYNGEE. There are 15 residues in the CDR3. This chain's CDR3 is CASSAYREMGYGYTF. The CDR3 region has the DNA TGTGCCAGCAGCGCCTACAGGGAGATGGGGTATGGCTACACCTTC.

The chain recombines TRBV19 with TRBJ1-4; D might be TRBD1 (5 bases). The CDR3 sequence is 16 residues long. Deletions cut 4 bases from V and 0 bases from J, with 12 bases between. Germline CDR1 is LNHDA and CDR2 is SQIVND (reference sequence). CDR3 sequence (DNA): TGTGCCAGTAGTAACAGGCAAATTACAACTAATGAAAAACTGTTTTTT. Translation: CASSNRQITTNEKLFF.

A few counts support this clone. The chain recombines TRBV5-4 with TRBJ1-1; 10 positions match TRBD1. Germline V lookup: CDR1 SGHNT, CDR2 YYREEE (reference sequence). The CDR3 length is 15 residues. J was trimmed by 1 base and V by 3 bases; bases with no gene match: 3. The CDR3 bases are TGTGCCAGCAGCTACGGACAGGGGGAGAACACTGAAGCTTTCTTT. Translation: CASSYGQGENTEAFF.

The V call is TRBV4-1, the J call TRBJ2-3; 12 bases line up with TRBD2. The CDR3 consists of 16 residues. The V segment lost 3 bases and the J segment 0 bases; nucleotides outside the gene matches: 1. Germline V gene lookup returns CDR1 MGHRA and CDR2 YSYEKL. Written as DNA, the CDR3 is TGCGCCAGCAGCCACCTAGCGGGGGGGAGCACAGATACGCAGTATTTT. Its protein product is CASSHLAGGSTDTQYF.

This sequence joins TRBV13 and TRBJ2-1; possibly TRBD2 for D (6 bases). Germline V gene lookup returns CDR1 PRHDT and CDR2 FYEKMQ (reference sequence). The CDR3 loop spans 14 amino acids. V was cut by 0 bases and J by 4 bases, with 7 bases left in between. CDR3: CASSLGRGYNEQFF. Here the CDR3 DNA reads TGTGCCAGCAGCTTAGGGCGGGGATACAATGAGCAGTTCTTC.